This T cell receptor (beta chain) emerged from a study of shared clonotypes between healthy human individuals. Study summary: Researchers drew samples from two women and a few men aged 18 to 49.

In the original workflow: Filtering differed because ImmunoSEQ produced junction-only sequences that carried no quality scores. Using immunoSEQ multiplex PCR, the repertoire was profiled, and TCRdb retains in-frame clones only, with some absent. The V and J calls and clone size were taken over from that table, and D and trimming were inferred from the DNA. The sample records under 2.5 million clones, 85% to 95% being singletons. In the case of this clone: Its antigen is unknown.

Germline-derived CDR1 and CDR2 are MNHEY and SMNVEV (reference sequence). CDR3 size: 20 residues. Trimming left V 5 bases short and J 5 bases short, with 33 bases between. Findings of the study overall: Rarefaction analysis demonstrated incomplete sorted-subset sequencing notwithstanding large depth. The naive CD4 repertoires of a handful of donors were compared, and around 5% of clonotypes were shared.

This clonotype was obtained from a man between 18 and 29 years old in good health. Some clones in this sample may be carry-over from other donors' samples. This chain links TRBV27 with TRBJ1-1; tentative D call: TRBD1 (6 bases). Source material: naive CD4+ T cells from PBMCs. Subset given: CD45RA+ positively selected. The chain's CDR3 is CASSLRYPLRDTPQGTEAFF. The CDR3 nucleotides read TGTGCCAGCAGTCTCCGATACCCTCTCCGGGACACGCCCCAGGGGACTGAAGCTTTCTTT.